This note documents a single T cell receptor (beta chain) sequence. Its target antigen remains unknown. The sample holds no much larger clone one base away, and base qualities are not on file. The data are from a study of cytomegalovirus exposure and HLA in healthy donors (dated by TCRdb to the late 2010s). General notes on the study: An earlier analysis of 587 of the donors reported 276 Gb of sequence data and 90 million to 120 million unique TCR beta sequences obtained from about 179 million T cells. Roughly 310 gigabases of sequencing data and tens of millions of unique TCR sequences were included in an early release covering around 650 HLA-typed donors. The genetic ancestry cluster associated with self-reported Caucasian donors included 81% of the 398 genotyped donors. The study was designed to test whether signatures of past pathogen exposure could be identified by cataloging public T cell receptors. The study profiled the T cell repertoires of under 700 subjects by immunosequencing and related them to cytomegalovirus serostatus. Besides the first cohort of under 700 subjects, a separate validation cohort made up of over 100 different subjects was used. To predict cytomegalovirus infection status, the study brought together high-throughput TCR immunosequencing, statistical association of individual TCRs with disease status, and machine learning. In a later analysis, previously published TCR beta repertoires from about 640 donors were re-analyzed and high-resolution HLA genotyping was added so that TCR occurrence patterns could be studied. Rather than drawing on any new phenotypic data, the later analysis identified candidate immune exposures from TCR beta sequences and the way those sequences occurred across donors. To decide whether each TCR beta V gene segment behaved as functional or pseudogenic, an earlier analysis of several hundred of the donors relied on high-throughput TCR beta sequencing. Alongside the repertoire data, information on donor age, sex, ethnicity and CMV serostatus was compiled. A later genetic analysis used genome-wide SNP genotypes for about 55% of the 666 donors, treating that subset as a discovery cohort. Every discovery cohort repertoire had been produced on one sequencing platform. Both class I and class II loci were covered by HLA typing, at four-digit resolution. The number of donors typed differed by locus, with about 629-640 for A, B, C, DRB1 and DQB1, 522 for DQA1, approximately 570 for DPA1, and about 450 for DPB1. Four to six DR-DQ haplotypes were handled as single units for association and clustering, since linkage in the cohort was strong. Among some 400 genotyped donors of the cohort, an average of approximately 240,000 unique TCR beta nucleotide sequences was sequenced per donor, of which about 19% were non-productive.

The cohort was made up of under 800 healthy bone marrow donors. Cohort members were all nominally healthy when sampled, although unrecorded immune exposures were likely present. The donor tested CMV seronegative and was one of the 352 seronegative cohort members. A peripheral blood sample was collected from each donor, and TCR beta sequencing was performed on peripheral blood mononuclear cells. The Qiagen DNeasy Blood Extraction Kit was used to extract genomic DNA from the blood cell samples. Receptor amplification or capture employed the immunoSEQ multiplex PCR assay. The multiplex PCR relied on a mix of 60 forward primers for TCR Vbeta segments and 13 reverse primers for TCR Jbeta segments. The CDR3 region of rearranged TCR beta genes was amplified from genomic DNA with a multiplex PCR assay. On the Illumina HiSeq System, the amplified TCR beta libraries were sequenced as 87-base-pair reads. On the authors' methods: Across the 500 to 850 repertoires, a later analysis counted tens of millions of unique TCR beta chains, approximately 12 million of which were shared by at least two donors. A nearest-neighbor algorithm error-corrected the raw reads and collapsed the reads into unique sequences, merging closely related sequences to remove PCR and sequencing errors. CDR3 sequences were aligned to IMGT reference sequences to assign V, D and J gene segments. For a sequence to be retained, at least a six-nucleotide match to both a V gene segment and a J gene segment was required. Rearrangements were classified as productive when the CDR3 lacked stop codons and remained in frame with V and J, and all other rearrangements were classified as non-productive. Following IMGT convention, CDR3 was defined as the stretch from the second conserved V-encoded cysteine up to the conserved J-encoded phenylalanine. The earlier analysis of roughly 590 of the donors excluded sequences that lacked an unambiguous match to a single V gene segment. An earlier analysis of over 450 of the donors classified V segments as functional when productive rearrangements were above 56.7% and as segregating when the standard deviation between donors was above 5%. A statistical classification framework was built to diagnose cytomegalovirus status from the catalog of TCR beta chain sequences. In a later analysis, V and J genes were assigned by comparing TCR nucleotide sequences against IMGT/GENE-DB human TR gene sequences. A later analysis assigned CDR3 sequences and most-parsimonious VDJ recombination scenarios with the TCRdist pipeline. A later analysis defined each TCR beta chain by its CDR3 amino acid sequence plus V-gene family, and excluded reads lacking a unique V-gene family. A later analysis removed 500 to 600 highly shared, low-generation-probability nucleotide sequences to deal with suspected cross-contamination and a sequencing artifact. In a later analysis, a clonal expansion index for each public chain was calculated from normalized within-repertoire ranks of inferred template counts. In a later analysis, generation probabilities were computed with a VDJ recombination model fitted to out-of-frame rearrangements, and the resulting probabilities were checked against IGoR. In a later analysis, TCR-TCR, TCR-HLA and TCR-CMV co-occurrence was scored with hypergeometric tests, and a repertoire-size bias correction was applied to TCR pairs. In a later analysis, false discovery rates were estimated by permuting HLA or CMV assignments 20 times. A later analysis grouped co-occurring TCRs with DBSCAN, adding TCRdist sequence similarity when clustering within HLA-allele-positive subsets. For co-occurrence clustering, repertoires with fewer than 30,000 or more than 120,000 public chains were excluded, along with five repertoires with anomalous nucleotide sharing. TCRdb holds this immuneACCESS table with in-frame rearrangements only. Some clones are missing; in checked studies, unresolved V genes explain under half, and the rest has no known cause. V, J and clone size were drawn from that table, and D and trimming were deduced from the DNA. The sample yields 130,000 to 150,000 clones; about 80% were counted once. The ten largest make up just over 5% of the sample.

Taken from cysteine to phenylalanine, the CDR3 has 15 residues. Kept here is only the CDR3 DNA, which spans 45 bases and is read in frame from base 1. General conclusions and limits of the study: According to the authors, the approach could potentially be generalized to other disease states and immunological phenotypes. Correlated functional status among segregating V segments might reflect linkage disequilibrium, but an unknown experimental factor could not be ruled out. Assigning TCR associations to individual alleles was difficult when HLA alleles, especially DR and DQ, strongly co-occurred. Over 15 rarely observed V segments, including chromosome 9 orphons, were excluded from the earlier analysis of just under 600 of the donors because counts were too low. In both the original and validation cohorts, the classifier was reported to diagnose cytomegalovirus status with high specificity and sensitivity. Some IMGT-functional V segments, including TRBV6-2 and TRBV6-3, could not be distinguished by the 87-base-pair reads and were therefore excluded. The cohort was sequenced for TCR beta chains only, and without alpha or paired-chain data the features that could be detected were limited. Compared with the approximately 600-donor mean, donors in an Asian-associated ancestry cluster had fewer N-insertions in productive TCRs, according to a later genetic analysis. The presence/absence analyses assumed that sequencing depth was roughly uniform across donors, and that assumption may not be true. Compared with equally common non-associated chains, HLA-associated TCR beta chains in a later analysis were more clonally expanded and had lower generation probabilities. A further reported finding was that TCR beta sequences accurately predicted the HLA-A and HLA-B alleles for most subjects in the first cohort. In vitro tests confirmed that a few of the cytomegalovirus-associated TCR beta chains recognize cytomegalovirus antigens. According to a later analysis, TCR association rates differed among HLA loci, with DRB1 alleles showing the most associated TCRs and HLA-C alleles showing the fewest. In the study, some 180 TCR beta chains were listed as associated with cytomegalovirus. Because HLA typing was unavailable for some donors at each locus, only the typed subset was used in association tests. An association between a missense DCLRE1C variant and V-gene and J-gene trimming of TCR beta chains was found in a later genetic analysis and replicated in an independent cohort. Most TCR sequences were seen in very few donors, while some public TCRs were found in many individuals. Immune exposure information for the cohort was limited to CMV serostatus. A later analysis reported that several top co-occurrence clusters appeared linked to parvovirus B19, influenza, CMV and Epstein-Barr virus. Most CMV-associated TCR beta chains appeared to be HLA-restricted in a later analysis, and the HLA associations seemed to be driven largely by CMV exposure. Specific HLA alleles were associated with 15,000 to 20,000 TCR beta sequences at a false discovery rate of 0.05 in a later analysis. A group of highly shared sequence variants was considered likely to be a technical artifact of the sequencing pipeline. In an earlier analysis of approximately 590 of the donors, most TCR beta V segments were observed in productive rearrangements about 90% or about 30% of the time, broadly matching IMGT annotations.

Recombination linked TRBV21-1 to TRBJ1-4. TRBV21-1 is classified as a pseudogene. Sequencing was done on a sample of PBMCs. The TCR was taken from a male donor in good health and CMV-seronegative. The nucleotide sequence is given as TGTGCCAGCAGCAAGGGGGGGGCCGGGGGTGAAAAACTGTTTTTT. This is translated as CASSKGGAGGEKLFF.